Listed here are 29 T cell receptor beta chains from one sample, sequenced in a study of blood T cell repertoires in COVID-19. Data came from immunoSEQ multiplex PCR; TCRdb stores just in-frame clones and leaves some out. Here the sample spans approximately 170,000 clones, approximately 80% being singletons. The material sequenced was peripheral blood. These receptor sequences come from a woman in her 50s with acute or convalescent COVID-19.

CDR3 residues: CASHTGTANTEAFF. Written as DNA, the CDR3 is TGCGCCAGCCACACCGGGACAGCGAACACTGAAGCTTTCTTT. The chain is built from TRBV5-1 and TRBJ1-1; 7 positions agree with TRBD1. The CDR3 spans 14 residues. J lost 1 base, V lost 7 bases, and 7 bases had no gene match. The germline gives CDR1 SGHRS, CDR2 YFSETQ.

This chain uses TRBV18 with TRBJ1-4, with a tentative D call TRBD1 (6 bases). The germline gives CDR1 KGHSH, CDR2 LQKENI. The V end was cut by 5 bases, the J end by 5 bases, with 12 bases between. CDR3 length equals 14 residues. DNA for the CDR3: TGTGCCAGCTCATCGACAGGAAAAAATGAAAAACTGTTTTTT. It codes for CASSSTGKNEKLFF.

This clone was seen more than once but under ten times. The J gene is TRBJ1-2, the V gene TRBV19; TRBD1 matches 11 bases. This CDR3 comprises 15 residues. V dropped 6 bases and J dropped 4; count of bases not matched to a gene: 7. CDR1 LNHDA and CDR2 SQIVND come from the germline V gene (reference sequence). CDR3 residues: CASSTAGTGGYGYTF. In DNA, the CDR3 is TGTGCCAGTAGCACCGCCGGGACAGGGGGCTATGGCTACACCTTC.

V usage is TRBV12-3 or TRBV12-4 and J usage is TRBJ1-1, with D possibly TRBD1 on 6 matching bases. There are 13 residues in the CDR3. V was shortened by 7 bases and J by 3 bases, with 12 bases between the two germline ends. CDR3 nucleotides: TGTGCCAGCACCGGGGACATCTACACTGAAGCTTTCTTT. Translating gives CASTGDIYTEAFF.

The V call is TRBV3-1 (or the pseudogene TRBV3-2), the J call TRBJ1-5; no firm D call. Trimming left V 1 base short and J 7 bases short, with 5 bases between. Germline V lookup: CDR1 LGHDT, CDR2 YNNKEL (reference sequence). The CDR3 is made up of 12 amino acids. The CDR3 coding sequence is TGTGCCAGCAGCCAAGGTGTACAGCCCCAGCATTTT. Amino acid sequence: CASSQGVQPQHF.

The genes are TRBV7-2 and TRBJ1-2; TRBD1 matches at 9 bases. The V gene's germline CDR1 is SGHTA and CDR2 FQGNSA. V was clipped by 5 bases and J by 4 bases; unmatched bases: 2. This CDR3 is 13 amino acids long. The CDR3 sequence is CASSATGGYGYTF. DNA for the CDR3: TGTGCCAGCAGCGCGACAGGGGGCTATGGCTACACCTTC.

V and J are TRBV11-2 and TRBJ1-4; 7 nucleotides align to TRBD1. This CDR3 spans 13 amino acids. Trimming removed 4 bases from V and 5 bases from J; junction bases left unmatched: 1. Germline V CDR1 and CDR2: SGHAT, FQNNGV. DNA for the CDR3: TGTGCCAGCAGCTCGGACAGGAATGAAAAACTGTTTTTT. It codes for CASSSDRNEKLFF.

This clone was recorded once. The chain carries TRBV6-5 and TRBJ1-1; tentatively, D is TRBD1 (5 bases). Trimming left V 6 bases short and J 2 bases short, with 16 bases between. Germline V CDR1 and CDR2: MNHEY, SVGAGI. CDR3 size: 15 residues. DNA of the CDR3: TGTGCCAGCAGGGTGGGGGGATCGGGAAACACTGAAGCTTTCTTT. Translating gives CASRVGGSGNTEAFF.

The rearrangement joins TRBV5-1 to TRBJ1-3; D might be TRBD1 (5 bases). V was cut by 2 bases and J by 0 bases, with 9 bases left in between. The CDR3 sequence is 15 residues long. Germline-derived CDR1 and CDR2 are SGHRS and YFSETQ. The CDR3 DNA follows: TGCGCCAGCAGCTTAGGAGACAGCTCTGGAAACACCATATATTTT. Its protein is CASSLGDSSGNTIYF. The full variable domain, its missing parts supplied by reference TRBV5-1 and TRBJ1-3, is KAGVTQTPRYLIKTRGQQVTLSCSPISGHRSVSWYQQTPGQGLQFLFEYFSETQRNKGNFPGRFSGRQFSNSRSEMNVSTLELGDSALYLCASSLGDSSGNTIYFGEGSWLTVV.

The sample holds one count of this clone. The V call is TRBV12-5, the J call TRBJ1-6, with a tentative D call TRBD1 (5 bases). Trimming took 6 bases from V and 14 from J, leaving 17 bases between them. The germline CDR1 and CDR2 sequences are LGHNT and FRNRAP. This CDR3 spans 13 amino acids. DNA of the CDR3: TGTGCTAGTGGCCGAGAACGGGGGTCGTCCCTCCACTTT. Protein product: CASGRERGSSLHF.

The chain joins TRBV6-6 to TRBJ2-7; D possibly corresponds to TRBD1 (6 bases). Germline-derived CDR1 and CDR2 are MNHNY and SVGAGI (reference sequence). Trimming shortened V by 3 bases and J by 5 bases, and 11 bases separated the two germline ends. This CDR3 is built from 13 residues. The CDR3 reads CASSYKTGNEQYF. The CDR3 DNA follows: TGTGCCAGCAGTTATAAAACAGGGAACGAGCAGTACTTC.

The chain has TRBV5-3 and TRBJ2-1; 10 nucleotides agree with TRBD2. TRBV5-3 is recorded as an ORF, its role being uncertain. CDR3 length: 18 amino acids. Trimming removed 0 bases from V and 4 bases from J; junction bases left unmatched: 10. In DNA, the CDR3 is TGTGCCAGAAGCTTGGAATGGGGCACTAGCGGGACTTACAATGAGCAGTTCTTC. This translates into CARSLEWGTSGTYNEQFF.

The V gene is TRBV3-1 (or the pseudogene TRBV3-2), the J gene TRBJ2-7; 7 bases align to TRBD1. The CDR3 spans 16 residues. J was trimmed by 2 bases and V by 4 bases; bases with no gene match: 11. The germline V gene has CDR1 LGHDT and CDR2 YNNKEL (reference sequence). CDR3: CASSLTSGGSPYEQYF. The CDR3 bases are TGTGCCAGCAGCCTAACCTCAGGGGGTAGTCCCTACGAGCAGTACTTC.

This clone came up once. The chain has TRBV10-3 and TRBJ2-3; 7 nucleotides align to TRBD2. J lost 4 bases, V lost 4 bases, and 20 bases had no gene match. Germline V gives CDR1 ENHRY, CDR2 SYGVKD. CDR3 length equals 19 residues. The CDR3 reads CAISGTGGRRTKAPDTQYF. The DNA for the CDR3 is TGTGCCATCAGTGGGACGGGGGGTCGACGGACTAAGGCCCCAGATACGCAGTATTTT.

This chain uses TRBV28 with TRBJ1-2, with TRBD1 matching over 10 bases. V dropped 3 bases and J dropped 7; count of bases not matched to a gene: 14. Germline V lookup: CDR1 MDHEN, CDR2 SYDVKM. The CDR3 runs to 17 residues. DNA of the CDR3: TGTGCCAGCAGTTTCTCGGGACAGGGGAAGGGCGAGGGTGGCTACACCTTC. It specifies CASSFSGQGKGEGGYTF.

This chain joins TRBV5-1 and TRBJ1-2, with D perhaps matching TRBD1 (5 bases). This CDR3 has 15 amino acids. Germline V gene data show CDR1 as SGHRS and CDR2 as YFSETQ. Trimming took 0 bases from V and 4 from J, leaving 13 bases between them. CDR3 sequence: CASSLEAGSVYGYTF. Written as DNA, the CDR3 is TGCGCCAGCAGCTTGGAGGCAGGGTCGGTCTATGGCTACACCTTC. Based on the CDR3 plus reference TRBV5-1 and TRBJ1-2, the full variable domain is KAGVTQTPRYLIKTRGQQVTLSCSPISGHRSVSWYQQTPGQGLQFLFEYFSETQRNKGNFPGRFSGRQFSNSRSEMNVSTLELGDSALYLCASSLEAGSVYGYTFGSGTRLTVV.

The rearrangement joins TRBV7-2 to TRBJ2-2, with D maybe TRBD1 (6 bases). V was trimmed by 2 bases and J by 3 bases, leaving 19 bases between them. Germline lookup yields CDR1 SGHTA and CDR2 FQGNSA. The CDR3 is 18 amino acids. The CDR3 nucleotides are TGTGCCAGCAGCTTATTCCCCCACAGGGTAGAAGACACCGGGGAGCTGTTTTTT. Protein sequence: CASSLFPHRVEDTGELFF.

The chain combines TRBV28 with TRBJ1-1; TRBD1 might be the D (5 bases). Trimming cost V 7 bases and J 3 bases, with 18 bases left between them. The germline gives CDR1 MDHEN, CDR2 SYDVKM. The CDR3 sequence is 15 residues long. CDR3 bases: TGTGCCAGCACCTTAGGGAGGGGAGGGGACACTGAAGCTTTCTTT. Residues: CASTLGRGGDTEAFF.

The chain uses TRBV28 and TRBJ1-5; D gene ambiguous. The V gene's germline CDR1 is MDHEN and CDR2 SYDVKM. CDR3 length: 16 residues. V lost 2 bases, J lost 2 bases, and 13 bases lay in between. The CDR3 loop is CASSLGEAVGNQPQHF. For the CDR3, the DNA is TGTGCCAGCAGTTTAGGGGAGGCGGTCGGCAATCAGCCCCAGCATTTT.

This rearrangement joins TRBV7-2 to TRBJ2-1; 9 bases fit TRBD2. CDR3 length: 18 amino acids. Germline loops: CDR1 SGHTA, CDR2 FQGNSA. V gave up 5 bases and J gave up 0 bases; unmatched junction bases: 11. In nucleotides, the CDR3 is TGTGCCAGCAGCACCCGTTTAGCGGGGGAAAGCTCCTACAATGAGCAGTTCTTC. This gives the protein CASSTRLAGESSYNEQFF.

The V call is TRBV9, the J call TRBJ2-2; D unresolved. CDR1 is SGDLS, CDR2 YYNGEE, per germline. This CDR3 region has 12 residues. V lost 4 bases, J lost 7 bases, and 8 bases lay in between. CDR3 loop: CASSLDGGELFF. The CDR3, as DNA: TGTGCCAGCAGCCTAGACGGCGGGGAGCTGTTTTTT.

The chain recombines TRBV4-1 with TRBJ2-6; 9 positions match TRBD2. Trimming cost V 3 bases and J 0 bases; bases outside gene matches: 6. The CDR3 has 18 residues. Germline CDR1 MGHRA, CDR2 YSYEKL. The CDR3 region has the DNA TGCGCCAGCAGCCAGGGACTAGCAGAAAGCTCTGGGGCCAACGTCCTGACTTTC. Translation: CASSQGLAESSGANVLTF.

The CDR3 DNA is TGTGCCAGCAGCGAACAGGGGCATGACGGGGAGCTGTTTTTT. Translating it yields CASSEQGHDGELFF. The V gene is TRBV7-2, the J gene TRBJ2-2; 7 positions agree with TRBD1. V lost 5 bases and J lost 7; bases outside the gene matches: 7. The CDR3 extends over 14 amino acids. Germline CDR1 reads SGHTA; CDR2 reads FQGNSA.

This clone has a handful of counts. The chain combines TRBV2 with TRBJ1-1, with a possible D match to TRBD1 (5 bases). V lost 2 bases, J lost 1 base, and 14 bases lay in between. This CDR3 has 16 amino acids. Per germline, CDR1 SNHLY and CDR2 FYNNEI. CDR3 nucleotides: TGTGCCAGCAGTGAACAGGGCCAAGTCCCGAACACTGAAGCTTTCTTT. This sequence encodes CASSEQGQVPNTEAFF.

The DNA of the CDR3 is TGTGCCAGCAGCCAGACGTTAGGGGGCGACGAGCAGTACTTC. Translation gives CASSQTLGGDEQYF. V and J are TRBV13 and TRBJ2-7; 7 nucleotides agree with TRBD1. Germline V gene sequence: CDR1 PRHDT, CDR2 FYEKMQ (reference sequence). CDR3 size: 14 residues. Trimming cost V 5 bases and J 5 bases; bases outside gene matches: 9.

The chain carries TRBV28 and TRBJ2-5; 7 nucleotides agree with TRBD2. The germline V gene has CDR1 MDHEN and CDR2 SYDVKM. CDR3 length equals 14 residues. V shed 9 bases, J shed 1 base, and the junction held 8 bases outside the gene matches. CDR3 in amino acids: CASHPWEGQETQYF. The DNA of the CDR3 is TGTGCCAGTCATCCCTGGGAGGGCCAAGAGACCCAGTACTTC.

This chain links TRBV10-1 with TRBJ2-1, with D tentatively TRBD2 (6 bases). V lost 2 bases, J lost 9 bases, and 14 bases lay in between. CDR3 size: 14 residues. Germline CDR1 and CDR2: WNHNN and SYGVQD (reference sequence). The CDR3 DNA follows: TGCGCCAGCAGTGAGCCCGGGACTGCGGGTGAGCAGTTCTTC. It translates to CASSEPGTAGEQFF.

The rearrangement joins TRBV28 to TRBJ1-5; 7 nucleotides agree with TRBD1. V trimming: 2 bases; J trimming: 3 bases; junction bases outside the gene matches: 10. Germline-derived CDR1 and CDR2 are MDHEN and SYDVKM. The CDR3 sequence is 17 residues long. The CDR3 is CASSLGGYRGSNQPQHF. As DNA, the CDR3 is TGTGCCAGCAGTTTAGGCGGTTACAGGGGATCCAATCAGCCCCAGCATTTT.

The rearrangement uses TRBV27 and TRBJ1-2; 9 bases map to TRBD1. Trimming at V came to 6 bases and at J to 1 base, leaving 6 bases not matched to a gene. The CDR3 covers 15 residues. From germline, CDR1 is MNHEY and CDR2 SMNVEV (reference sequence). CDR3 in DNA: TGTGCCAGCAGCTCCCAGACAGGGGGTAACTATGGCTACACCTTC. It encodes CASSSQTGGNYGYTF.